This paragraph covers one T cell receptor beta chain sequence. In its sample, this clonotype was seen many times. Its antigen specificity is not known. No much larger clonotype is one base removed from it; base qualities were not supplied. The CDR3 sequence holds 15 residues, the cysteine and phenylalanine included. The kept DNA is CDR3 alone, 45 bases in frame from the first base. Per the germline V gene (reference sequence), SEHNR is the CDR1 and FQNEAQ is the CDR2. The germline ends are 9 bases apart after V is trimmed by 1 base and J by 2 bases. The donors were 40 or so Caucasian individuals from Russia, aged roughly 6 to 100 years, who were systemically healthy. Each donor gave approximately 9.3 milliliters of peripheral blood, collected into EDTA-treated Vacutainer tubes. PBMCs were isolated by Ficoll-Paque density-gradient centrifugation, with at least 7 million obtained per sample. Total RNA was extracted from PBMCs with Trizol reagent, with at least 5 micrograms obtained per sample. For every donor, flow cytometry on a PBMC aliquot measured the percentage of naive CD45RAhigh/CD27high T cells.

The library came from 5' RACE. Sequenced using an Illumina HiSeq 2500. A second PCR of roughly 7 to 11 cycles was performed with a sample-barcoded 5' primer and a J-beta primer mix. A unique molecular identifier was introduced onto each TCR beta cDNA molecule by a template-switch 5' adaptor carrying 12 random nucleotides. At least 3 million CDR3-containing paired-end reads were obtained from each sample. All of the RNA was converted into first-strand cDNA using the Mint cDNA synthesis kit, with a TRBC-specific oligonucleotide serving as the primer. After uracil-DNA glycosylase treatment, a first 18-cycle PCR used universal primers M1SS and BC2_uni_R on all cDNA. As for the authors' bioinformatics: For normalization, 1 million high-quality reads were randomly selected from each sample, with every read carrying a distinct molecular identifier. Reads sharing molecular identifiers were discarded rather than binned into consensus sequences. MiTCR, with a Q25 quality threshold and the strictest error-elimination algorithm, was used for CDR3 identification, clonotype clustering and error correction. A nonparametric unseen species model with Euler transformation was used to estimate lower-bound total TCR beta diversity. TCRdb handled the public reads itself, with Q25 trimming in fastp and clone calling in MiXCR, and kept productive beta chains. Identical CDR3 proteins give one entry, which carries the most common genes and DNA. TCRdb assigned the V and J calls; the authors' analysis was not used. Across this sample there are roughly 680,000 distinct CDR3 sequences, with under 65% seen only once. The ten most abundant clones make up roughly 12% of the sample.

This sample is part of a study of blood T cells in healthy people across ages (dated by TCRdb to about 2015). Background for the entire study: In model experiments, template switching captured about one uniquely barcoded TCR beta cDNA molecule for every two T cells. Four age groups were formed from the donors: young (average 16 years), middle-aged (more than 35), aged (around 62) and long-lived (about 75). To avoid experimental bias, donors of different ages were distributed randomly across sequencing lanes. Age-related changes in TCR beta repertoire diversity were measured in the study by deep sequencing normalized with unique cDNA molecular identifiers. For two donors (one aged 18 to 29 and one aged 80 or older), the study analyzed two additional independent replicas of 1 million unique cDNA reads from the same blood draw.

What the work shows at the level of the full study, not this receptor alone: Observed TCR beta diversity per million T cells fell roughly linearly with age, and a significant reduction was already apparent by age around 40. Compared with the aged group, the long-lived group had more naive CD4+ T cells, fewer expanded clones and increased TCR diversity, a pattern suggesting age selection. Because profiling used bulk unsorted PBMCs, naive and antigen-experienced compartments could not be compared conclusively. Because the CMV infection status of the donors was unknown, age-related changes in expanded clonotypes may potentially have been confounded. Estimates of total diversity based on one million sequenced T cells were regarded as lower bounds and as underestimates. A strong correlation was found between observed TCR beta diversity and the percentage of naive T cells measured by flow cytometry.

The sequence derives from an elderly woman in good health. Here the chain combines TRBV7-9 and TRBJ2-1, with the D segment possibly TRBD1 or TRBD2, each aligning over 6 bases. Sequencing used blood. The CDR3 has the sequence CASSLEGEAYNEQFF. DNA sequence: TGTGCCAGCAGCTTAGAGGGGGAGGCCTACAATGAGCAGTTCTTC.